One sample yielded the 2 T cell receptor beta chains listed below, sequenced in a study of blood T cell repertoires in COVID-19. Libraries were prepared by immunoSEQ multiplex PCR; TCRdb keeps only in-frame clonotypes and omits some of them. The sample holds approximately 180,000 clones, 80% to 90% seen once. The sequenced sample consisted of peripheral blood. The origin of the receptors is a woman aged 80 or over with COVID-19, enrolled during active disease.

This clone was picked up a small number of times. The rearrangement joins TRBV5-1 to TRBJ2-5, with D maybe TRBD1 (5 bases). Trimming pared 4 bases from V and 2 bases from J, leaving 9 bases between. The germline V gene encodes CDR1 SGHRS and CDR2 YFSETQ. The length of the CDR3 is 13 residues. CDR3 in DNA: TGCGCCAGCAGCACTAACAGGCAAGAGACCCAGTACTTC. This gives the protein CASSTNRQETQYF.

The chain recombines TRBV5-1 with TRBJ2-3; D unclear. The germline gives CDR1 SGHRS, CDR2 YFSETQ. The V and J ends lost 6 bases and 3 bases respectively, with 14 bases between them. The CDR3 has 14 residues. The CDR3 DNA sequence: TGCGCCAGCACCCAGGTCCCCGGAACAGATACGCAGTATTTT. Its protein is CASTQVPGTDTQYF.